Below, 14 T cell receptor beta chains from the same sample are listed, as sequenced in a study of T cells in Graves' hyperthyroidism and ophthalmopathy. Amplified regions were TCR beta CDR3 sequences from RNA transcripts. Initially, a first-round RT-PCR of the TCR CDR3 employed the HTBI primer set. A single record per CDR3 protein comes from TCRdb applying MiXCR to the multiplex PCR reads. The data show around 250,000 distinct CDR3 sequences, 13% to 15% seen once. The specimen sequenced was blood. These receptors were obtained from a middle-aged woman with Graves' hyperthyroidism that later progressed to Graves' ophthalmopathy.

This clonotype was recorded many times. This chain connects TRBV28 to TRBJ1-5; D perhaps matches TRBD1 (6 bases). Germline assignment: CDR1 MDHEN and CDR2 SYDVKM. The CDR3 spans 18 residues. The germline V and J ends were trimmed by 8 bases and 4 bases, with 27 bases remaining between them. CDR3 region: CASGPTEGEFLSNQPQHF. The CDR3 nucleotides are TGTGCCAGCGGACCCACTGAGGGGGAGTTTTTGTCGAATCAGCCCCAGCATTTT.

This chain links TRBV20-1 with TRBJ1-2; D uncertain. The CDR3 extends over 14 amino acids. Germline lookup yields CDR1 DFQATT and CDR2 SNEGSKA (reference sequence). V was trimmed by 3 bases and J by 1 base, leaving 12 bases between them. CDR3: CSARVAVNNYGYTF. DNA for the CDR3: TGCAGTGCTAGGGTGGCTGTAAATAACTATGGCTACACCTTC.

This clonotype was seen ten or more times. This chain connects TRBV27 to TRBJ1-2; possibly TRBD1 for D (5 bases). Looked up from germline, CDR1 is MNHEY and CDR2 is SMNVEV (reference sequence). V was pared by 5 bases and J by 3 bases, with 13 bases between. This CDR3 comprises 14 residues. The CDR3 here is CASSVRGSYYGYTF. The CDR3 DNA reads TGTGCCAGCAGTGTGAGGGGTTCCTACTATGGCTACACCTTC.

This clonotype was detected a few times. The rearrangement uses TRBV6-1 and TRBJ2-7; no clear D. The CDR3 has 12 amino acids. Trimming removed 8 bases at V and 7 bases at J, with 15 bases between. Germline-derived CDR1 and CDR2 are MNHNS and SASEGT. The CDR3 DNA is TGTGCCAGCCAGAGGAGTGGATCAGAGCAGTACTTC. Translated: CASQRSGSEQYF.

In this sample, this clonotype turned up many times. This chain joins TRBV6-1 and TRBJ1-5, with 7 nucleotides matching TRBD1. After removal of 6 bases from V and 1 base from J, the junction contained 3 bases not matched to a gene. This CDR3 has 14 residues. Germline lookup yields CDR1 MNHNS and CDR2 SASEGT. Here the CDR3 reads CASSRGMSNQPQHF. CDR3 in DNA: TGTGCCAGCAGCAGGGGGATGAGCAATCAGCCCCAGCATTTT.

In its sample, this clonotype was seen many times. The rearrangement uses TRBV15 and TRBJ2-1; D ambiguous. Germline-derived CDR1 and CDR2 are LNHNV and YYDKDF (reference sequence). V was trimmed by 3 bases and J by 6 bases, leaving 9 bases between them. The CDR3 runs 13 residues. The CDR3 loop reads CATSRTAANEQFF. CDR3 DNA sequence: TGTGCCACCAGCAGGACCGCGGCCAATGAGCAGTTCTTC.

Ten or more counts support this clonotype. This chain connects TRBV28 to TRBJ2-1; TRBD1 matches 10 bases. Germline CDR1 MDHEN, CDR2 SYDVKM. The junction had 4 bases not matched to a gene; V was cut back by 8 bases and J by 0 bases. There are 15 residues in the CDR3. CDR3 residues: CASLDRGSSYNEQFF. The DNA of the CDR3 is TGTGCCAGCTTGGACAGGGGGAGCTCCTACAATGAGCAGTTCTTC.

Ten or more counts support this clonotype. The rearrangement links TRBV5-1 to TRBJ2-1; the D is unclear. Germline CDR1 SGHRS, CDR2 YFSETQ. The CDR3 length is 16 residues. Trimming cost V 2 bases and J 5 bases, with 17 bases left between them. The CDR3 DNA sequence: TGCGCCAGCAGCTTCGTGCTAGGAGTTTCTAACAATGAGCAGTTCTTC. Translating it yields CASSFVLGVSNNEQFF.

This clonotype was observed many times. CDR3 sequence reads: CASTQGITYNEQFF. The CDR3 DNA sequence: TGTGCCAGCACACAGGGCATAACCTACAATGAGCAGTTCTTC. The rearrangement links TRBV7-9 to TRBJ2-1, with D perhaps matching TRBD1 (6 bases). The germline gives CDR1 SEHNR, CDR2 FQNEAQ (reference sequence). The CDR3 loop spans 14 amino acids. Trimming left V 7 bases short and J 2 bases short, with 12 bases between.

This clonotype was detected ten times or more. CDR3 loop: CATGLAGGTYEQYF. CDR3 DNA sequence: TGTGCCACCGGACTAGCGGGAGGCACCTACGAGCAGTACTTC. The genes are TRBV10-3 and TRBJ2-7, with TRBD2 matching over 14 bases. Trimming at V came to 10 bases and at J to 2 bases, leaving 4 bases not matched to a gene. The germline gives CDR1 ENHRY, CDR2 SYGVKD. There are 14 residues in the CDR3.

This clonotype appeared many times. The V and J genes are TRBV6-5 and TRBJ2-2; 9 bases map to TRBD2. CDR3 length equals 17 residues. V dropped 0 bases and J dropped 0; count of bases not matched to a gene: 2. From germline, CDR1 is MNHEY and CDR2 SVGAGI. The CDR3 sequence: CASSYSGLASNTGELFF. CDR3 bases: TGTGCCAGCAGTTACTCGGGACTAGCTTCGAACACCGGGGAGCTGTTTTTT.

This clonotype appeared many times. V gene TRBV20-1 combines with J gene TRBJ1-1; TRBD1 might be the D (5 bases). Germline assignment: CDR1 DFQATT and CDR2 SNEGSKA (reference sequence). The CDR3 is 12 amino acids. V was pared by 1 base and J by 10 bases, with 13 bases between. CDR3 bases: TGCAGTGCTAGAGCCGGACCGGGACGAGCTTTCTTT. Its translation: CSARAGPGRAFF.

In the case of this clonotype: This is likely a read error, given that the CDR3 carries no conserved phenylalanine or tryptophan at its end. This rearrangement joins TRBV5-1 to TRBJ2-3; D gene unclear. CDR1 and CDR2 from the germline V gene are SGHRS and YFSETQ. This CDR3 has 14 residues. With 4 bases removed from V and 0 bases from J, the gap between germline ends came to 9 bases. The CDR3 protein is CASSPSSSTDTQYS. Here the CDR3 DNA reads TGCGCCAGCAGCCCATCCTCTAGCACAGATACGCAGTATTCT.

In its sample, this clonotype was seen many times. The rearrangement links TRBV12-3 or TRBV12-4 to TRBJ2-1; D perhaps matches TRBD1 (5 bases). V lost 1 base to trimming and J lost 8 bases, with 12 bases between them. The CDR3 runs 14 residues. CDR3 in amino acids: CASSLEDGADEQFF. The CDR3 bases are TGTGCCAGCAGTTTAGAAGATGGGGCAGATGAGCAGTTCTTC.